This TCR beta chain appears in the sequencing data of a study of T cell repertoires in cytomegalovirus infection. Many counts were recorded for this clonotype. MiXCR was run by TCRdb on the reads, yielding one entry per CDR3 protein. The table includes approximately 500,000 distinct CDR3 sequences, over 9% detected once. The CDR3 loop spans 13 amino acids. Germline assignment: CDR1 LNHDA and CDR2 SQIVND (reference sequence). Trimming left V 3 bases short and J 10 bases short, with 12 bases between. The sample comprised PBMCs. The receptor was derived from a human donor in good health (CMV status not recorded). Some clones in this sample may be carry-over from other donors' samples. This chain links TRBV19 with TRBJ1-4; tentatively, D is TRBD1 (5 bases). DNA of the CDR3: TGTGCCAGTAGTATTTCCGGGACTTCAAAACTGTTTTTT. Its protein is CASSISGTSKLFF.